This TCR beta chain stems from a study of T cells expressing NK-cell markers (dated by TCRdb to 2019 to 2021). Background for the entire study: In sorted CD3+CD56+NKG2C+, CD3+CD56+NKG2C- and CD3+CD56-NKG2C+ T-cell subsets from about eight donors, TCR beta-chain repertoires were profiled. The libraries were sequenced on Illumina HiSeq 2000/2500, MiSeq or NextSeq, producing 2 x 150 bp reads. Among the eight sequenced donors, only one was HCMV-seronegative, while the other seven were HCMV-seropositive. All eight donors whose samples were sequenced were randomly selected healthy volunteers, three of them men and five women. General study outcomes and caveats: Those dominant clonotypes were again the most abundant among CD3+CD56-NKG2C+ cells in several donors, at roughly 25-60.1%. For six donors, the dominant CD3+CD56+NKG2C+ clonotypes were among the top 10 CD8+ clonotypes and accounted for about 1.0-7.0% of CD8+ T cells. Whether the expanded NKG2C-expressing T cell clones were specific for HCMV antigens remained unclear.

For this clonotype: What this receptor recognizes is not known.

Sequenced on an Illumina HiSeq 2000. 5'RACE template switching, by which a universal primer site and unique molecular identifiers were added, was used to make TCR beta cDNA libraries. Priming for cDNA synthesis came from the TCR beta constant segment, and two successive PCR amplification steps followed. In the source study's methods: Reads were demultiplexed and grouped by UMI with MIGEC, and clonotypes were assembled and quantified with MiTCR. Only TCR cDNA sequences supported by at least two reads were kept to exclude erroneous sequences. The tcR package was used for downstream repertoire analysis, with clonotypes matched between fractions based on CDR3 nucleotide sequence plus V segment. VDJmatch was used to annotate antigen specificity against VDJdb, with one amino acid substitution in CDR3 allowed. Each entry corresponds to one CDR3 protein sequence from reads that TCRdb reprocessed, and DNA is not given. TCRdb, rather than the study authors, made the V and J calls. The sample's clone listing holds 120,000 to 150,000 distinct CDR3 sequences. The ten largest clonotypes hold 9.5% to 15% of the sample.

The CDR3 contains 14 residues, cysteine and phenylalanine counted. No DNA appears here. CDR1 PRHDT and CDR2 FYEKMQ are derived from the germline V gene (reference sequence). HCMV serostatus was determined by detecting HCMV-specific IgG in serum with a commercial ELISA kit. Ficoll density gradient centrifugation was used to isolate peripheral blood mononuclear cells from blood. The sequencing sample was made of blood T cells: a sorted CD56 or NKG2C T cell subset, CD4+ or CD8+ T cells, or bulk PBMC T cells (not recorded which). The origin of this receptor is a man between 18 and 29 years old in good health. Donor details come from another sample of the same person, matched by shared clones. This chain joins TRBV13 to TRBJ2-7; no DNA is available, so the TRBD2 call from TCRdb remains unchecked. The CDR3 reads as follows: CASSLETSEREQYF.